A single sample is the source of the 24 T cell receptor beta chains below, sequenced in a study of response to subunit inactivated influenza vaccine. TCRdb analysed the RT-PCR reads with MiXCR anew, one entry per CDR3 protein. The table includes about 570,000 distinct CDR3 sequences, about 11% detected once. The same data also contributed to another study, on T cells expressing NK-cell markers. That paper notes: 5'RACE template switching built TCR beta cDNA with unique molecular identifiers.

The sequencing used PBMCs from blood, collected on the day of vaccination. The source of these receptors is a man aged 45-65 years who received an inactivated influenza vaccine.

This clonotype has a handful of counts. This chain connects TRBV12-3 or TRBV12-4 to TRBJ1-2; D not certain. The length of the CDR3 is 13 residues. The ends were cut back, 5 bases at V and 1 base at J, with 8 bases in the middle. Here the CDR3 DNA reads TGTGCCAGCAGTGAGACGGTTAACTATGGCTACACCTTC. Translating it yields CASSETVNYGYTF.

The chain combines TRBV2 with TRBJ1-1; the D is unclear. The V and J ends lost 4 bases and 4 bases respectively, with 13 bases between them. CDR1 SNHLY and CDR2 FYNNEI come from the germline V gene. The CDR3 sequence is 14 residues long. CDR3 protein: CASSGNLAGTEAFF. In nucleotides, the CDR3 is TGTGCCAGCAGTGGAAACCTGGCAGGCACTGAAGCTTTCTTT.

This clonotype was detected a few times. The J gene is TRBJ1-5, the V gene TRBV2; D is unresolved. The CDR3 totals 12 residues. Per germline, CDR1 SNHLY and CDR2 FYNNEI. V was trimmed by 1 base and J by 8 bases, leaving 6 bases between them. The chain's CDR3 is CASSEGAEPQHF. CDR3 coding DNA: TGTGCCAGCAGTGAAGGGGCAGAGCCCCAGCATTTT. Based on the CDR3 plus reference TRBV2 and TRBJ1-5, the full variable domain is EPEVTQTPSHQVTQMGQEVILRCVPISNHLYFYWYRQILGQKVEFLVSFYNNEISEKSEIFDDQFSVERPDGSNFTLKIRSTKLEDSAMYFCASSEGAEPQHFGDGTRLSIL.

In its sample, this clonotype was seen a few times. The chain uses TRBV5-1 and TRBJ2-7; 11 bases match TRBD2. V lost 0 bases and J lost 6; bases outside the gene matches: 5. The germline CDR1 and CDR2 sequences are SGHRS and YFSETQ. CDR3 length equals 15 residues. CDR3 residues: CASSLAGTSGREQYF. Written as DNA, the CDR3 is TGCGCCAGCAGCTTGGCCGGGACTAGCGGCCGCGAGCAGTACTTC.

The chain carries TRBV24-1 and TRBJ2-3; perhaps D is TRBD1 or TRBD2 (5 bases each). The V end lost 4 bases, the J end lost 0 bases, and 13 bases lay between the germline ends. The CDR3 totals 16 residues. Germline CDR1 and CDR2: KGHDR and SFDVKD. CDR3 bases: TGTGCCACCAGTGACCCAGGGACGCCGAGCACAGATACGCAGTATTTT. This gives the protein CATSDPGTPSTDTQYF.

The genes are TRBV6-5 and TRBJ1-5; D is perhaps TRBD1 (6 bases). Germline assignment: CDR1 MNHEY and CDR2 SVGAGI. CDR3 size: 16 residues. Trimming took 0 bases from V and 1 from J, leaving 10 bases between them. The CDR3 nucleotides read TGTGCCAGCAGTTACTCACAGGGTACGAGCAATCAGCCCCAGCATTTT. Its protein product is CASSYSQGTSNQPQHF.

The chain has TRBV4-2 and TRBJ2-1; 8 nucleotides match TRBD2. Germline V gene data show CDR1 as LGHNA and CDR2 as YNFKEQ. The J segment lost 0 bases and the V segment lost 4 bases, leaving 14 bases of the junction unmatched. The CDR3 spans 19 residues. The CDR3 bases are TGTGCCAGCAGCCCAACCTTAGTAGCGGGGTGGAGCTCCTACAATGAGCAGTTCTTC. It translates to CASSPTLVAGWSSYNEQFF.

The gene calls are TRBV18 and TRBJ2-5, with 8 positions matching TRBD2. V lost 3 bases and J lost 5; bases outside the gene matches: 8. Per the germline V gene, CDR1 is KGHSH and CDR2 is LQKENI. The CDR3 is 15 residues long. CDR3 sequence: CASSPVREGRETQYF. The CDR3 DNA reads as TGTGCCAGCTCACCGGTCCGGGAGGGTAGGGAGACCCAGTACTTC.

The V call is TRBV27, the J call TRBJ2-2; TRBD2 agrees at 9 bases. Germline lookup yields CDR1 MNHEY and CDR2 SMNVEV (reference sequence). The CDR3 totals 16 residues. After removal of 1 base from V and 6 bases from J, the junction contained 6 bases not matched to a gene. The CDR3 nucleotides read TGTGCCAGCAGTTTATTTCCCGCTAGCGGGGCCGGGGAGCTGTTTTTT. Amino acids: CASSLFPASGAGELFF.

This clonotype came up many times. The V and J genes are TRBV7-2 and TRBJ1-6; 7 bases are a match to TRBD1. The CDR3 is 16 residues long. CDR1 SGHTA and CDR2 FQGNSA come from the germline V gene. Trimming at V came to 2 bases and at J to 9 bases, leaving 10 bases not matched to a gene. The CDR3 bases are TGTGCCAGCAGCTTAACCCCGACAGGGCAGAGTTCACCCCTCCACTTT. Its protein product is CASSLTPTGQSSPLHF.

This clonotype was detected a few times. This chain joins TRBV18 and TRBJ2-2; D perhaps matches TRBD2 (6 bases). Germline V lookup: CDR1 KGHSH, CDR2 LQKENI. The CDR3 extends over 14 amino acids. V gave up 5 bases and J gave up 3 bases, with 10 bases separating them. CDR3: CASSGGSDTGELFF. The CDR3 DNA reads TGTGCCAGCTCAGGAGGGTCGGACACCGGGGAGCTGTTTTTT.

The genes are TRBV4-2 and TRBJ2-2, with 7 positions matching TRBD2. CDR1 is LGHNA, CDR2 YNFKEQ, per germline. The length of the CDR3 is 18 residues. With 4 bases clipped from V and 4 bases from J, the junction kept 15 bases outside the gene matches. CDR3 sequence: CASSPPGGGPLLTGELFF. The CDR3 nucleotides are TGTGCCAGCAGCCCTCCGGGGGGAGGGCCACTCCTCACCGGGGAGCTGTTTTTT.

This clonotype was detected a few times. The rearrangement links TRBV6-6 to TRBJ2-3; the D gene could be TRBD1 or TRBD2 (5 bases each). Germline loops: CDR1 MNHNY, CDR2 SVGAGI (reference sequence). The CDR3 contains 12 residues. The germline V and J ends were trimmed by 5 bases and 8 bases, with 11 bases remaining between them. The CDR3, as DNA: TGTGCCAGCAGTCCCCGGGACCGTACGCAGTATTTT. Encoded protein: CASSPRDRTQYF.

The rearrangement joins TRBV4-2 to TRBJ1-2; no reliable D call. Germline CDR1 reads LGHNA; CDR2 reads YNFKEQ. Trimming shortened V by 0 bases and J by 8 bases, and 16 bases separated the two germline ends. This CDR3 is built from 15 residues. CDR3: CASSQDLIAVKGYTF. In nucleotides, the CDR3 is TGTGCCAGCAGCCAAGATCTTATAGCCGTAAAGGGCTACACCTTC.

The table lists this clonotype with a count of one. This chain joins TRBV5-1 and TRBJ2-5; a possible D gene is TRBD2 (5 bases). This CDR3 comprises 14 residues. Trimming took off 2 bases at V and 5 bases at J, with 13 bases between the two ends. Germline CDR1 reads SGHRS; CDR2 reads YFSETQ. CDR3 in DNA: TGCGCCAGCAGCTTAGTGGATCCGGGGGAGACCCAGTACTTC. This codes for CASSLVDPGETQYF.

The V gene is TRBV19, the J gene TRBJ2-7, with no clear D. This CDR3 spans 14 amino acids. Trimming stripped 0 bases from V and 6 bases from J, with 12 bases between. Germline V gene sequence: CDR1 LNHDA, CDR2 SQIVND (reference sequence). CDR3 in DNA: TGTGCCAGTAGTATAGATCTATGGCAGAGCGAGCAGTACTTC. Residues: CASSIDLWQSEQYF.

The rearrangement uses TRBV7-2 and TRBJ2-3; no reliable D call. V was trimmed by 1 base and J by 4 bases, leaving 9 bases between them. This CDR3 is built from 14 residues. From germline, CDR1 is SGHTA and CDR2 FQGNSA. In DNA form, the CDR3 reads TGTGCCAGCAGCTTAGGACCTCCGCCAGATACGCAGTATTTT. Encoded protein: CASSLGPPPDTQYF.

This clonotype was observed a handful of times. The rearrangement joins TRBV6-2 or TRBV6-3 to TRBJ1-2; D remains ambiguous. This CDR3 has 13 amino acids. Germline lookup yields CDR1 MNHEY and CDR2 SVGEGT. The ends were cut back, 7 bases at V and 8 bases at J, with 17 bases in the middle. CDR3 DNA: TGTGCCAGCACCCTACGTGAGGGATACGGCTACACCTTC. Translated: CASTLREGYGYTF.

This clonotype was seen a few times. The chain combines TRBV7-2 with TRBJ2-1, with 7 positions matching TRBD1. The V gene's germline CDR1 is SGHTA and CDR2 FQGNSA. The CDR3 totals 15 residues. V was pared by 2 bases and J by 0 bases, with 1 base of the junction left unmatched. In DNA, the CDR3 is TGTGCCAGCAGCTTATACAGGGGCTCCTACAATGAGCAGTTCTTC. Amino acid sequence: CASSLYRGSYNEQFF.

This clonotype was picked up a small number of times. The chain is built from TRBV7-2 and TRBJ2-3; tentatively, D is TRBD2 (6 bases). The length of the CDR3 is 13 residues. V shed 2 bases and J shed 6 bases, with 9 bases lying between them. Germline V gene sequence: CDR1 SGHTA, CDR2 FQGNSA. The CDR3 protein is CASSLREWDTQYF. CDR3 DNA: TGTGCCAGCAGCTTACGGGAGTGGGATACGCAGTATTTT.

The chain is built from TRBV12-3 or TRBV12-4 and TRBJ2-1; D possibly matches TRBD1 or TRBD2 (5 bases each). The CDR3 is 14 amino acids. The V gene lost 7 bases and the J gene lost 8 bases, with 18 bases spanning the gap. CDR3 sequence reads: CASTLGTRSYEQFF. The CDR3 DNA follows: TGTGCCAGCACCCTCGGGACCCGAAGCTATGAGCAGTTCTTC.

This clonotype was counted many times. The chain uses TRBV12-3 or TRBV12-4 and TRBJ2-5; TRBD2 matches 8 bases. With 3 bases clipped from V and 7 bases from J, the junction kept 4 bases outside the gene matches. This CDR3 region has 13 residues. The DNA for the CDR3 is TGTGCCAGCAGTTTGGGCCTAGCGGGGACCCAGTACTTC. It translates to CASSLGLAGTQYF.

The chain links TRBV5-8 to TRBJ2-5, with TRBD1 identical over 8 bases. The trim removed 2 bases at V and 5 bases at J, leaving 8 bases unmatched. This CDR3 is built from 15 residues. CDR1 is SGHTS and CDR2 is YDEGEE in the germline V gene. CDR3 loop: CASSFSGGRSETQYF. CDR3 bases: TGTGCCAGCAGCTTTTCAGGGGGCCGGTCGGAGACCCAGTACTTC.

This clonotype was seen more than once but under ten times. This sequence joins TRBV15 and TRBJ2-7, with a weak D call TRBD2 (6 bases). Germline V gene sequence: CDR1 LNHNV, CDR2 YYDKDF (reference sequence). The CDR3 runs to 14 residues. Between the trimmed V and J ends, which lost 1 base and 5 bases, there was a span of 12 bases. The CDR3 nucleotides are TGTGCCACCAGCAGAGCGGGAGTTCTCAACGAGCAGTACTTC. Its protein product is CATSRAGVLNEQYF.